These T cell receptor beta chains were read from a single sample in a study of T cell responses to AZD1222 COVID-19 vaccine. The method was immunoSEQ multiplex PCR; TCRdb's version includes in-frame clones alone and lacks a portion of them. Of around 140,000 clones listed, 75% to 90% are singletons. Sequenced here: peripheral blood, sampled on day 0 of AZD1222 vaccination. The source is an adult in good health. CDR3s include the opening cysteine and the closing phenylalanine or tryptophan. A D gene is named only where the DNA matches it firmly. Not every row has a clone size; where given, it reads once, few, many or a size class.

CDR3 protein,CDR3 DNA,clone size,D gene,V gene,J gene
CASSPEQGRVTGELFF,TGCGCCAGCAGTCCTGAACAGGGAAGGGTCACCGGGGAGCTGTTTTTT,few,.,TRBV23-1,TRBJ2-2
CASSTIIVGDSNQPQHF,TGTGCCAGCAGCACAATAATCGTGGGAGATAGCAATCAGCCCCAGCATTTT,.,.,TRBV28,TRBJ1-5
CASSLDRGNSPLHF,TGTGCCAGCAGCTTAGACAGGGGAAATTCACCCCTCCACTTT,.,TRBD1,TRBV7-8,TRBJ1-6
CASSPPAVNTEAFF,TGTGCCAGCTCACCACCGGCGGTGAACACTGAAGCTTTCTTT,.,.,TRBV18,TRBJ1-1
CAISDKFSNYGYTF,TGTGCCATCAGTGATAAGTTTTCTAACTATGGCTACACCTTC,few,.,TRBV10-3,TRBJ1-2
CASRPDSSYGYTF,TGTGCCAGCAGGCCGGACAGTTCCTATGGCTACACCTTC,once,.,TRBV7-8,TRBJ1-2
CASSADGNTEAFF,TGTGCCAGCAGCGCCGACGGTAACACTGAAGCTTTCTTT,.,.,TRBV13,TRBJ1-1
CASSLEPLAVAYNEQFF,TGTGCCAGCAGCTTAGAACCCCTAGCGGTGGCCTACAATGAGCAGTTCTTC,.,TRBD2,TRBV11-2,TRBJ2-1
CASSTRTNSPLHF,TGTGCCAGCAGTACGCGGACGAATTCACCCCTCCACTTT,.,.,TRBV6-5,TRBJ1-6
CASRKTTSGGTDTQYF,TGTGCCAGCAGAAAGACCACTAGCGGGGGCACAGATACGCAGTATTTT,.,TRBD2,TRBV2,TRBJ2-3
CASSLLGAPLHGELFF,TGTGCCAGCAGCTTATTGGGGGCCCCTCTCCACGGGGAGCTGTTTTTT,.,.,TRBV7-3,TRBJ2-2
CASSLGGWTETQYF,TGCGCCAGCAGCTTAGGGGGCTGGACAGAGACCCAGTACTTC,.,TRBD1,TRBV5-1,TRBJ2-5
CASSQSPPGELFF,TGTGCCAGCAGCCAATCCCCACCCGGGGAGCTGTTTTTT,.,.,TRBV3-1/TRBV3-2,TRBJ2-2
CASSPRTGNFGTDTQYF,TGTGCCAGCAGCCCCCGGACAGGCAACTTTGGGACAGATACGCAGTATTTT,.,TRBD1,TRBV11-2,TRBJ2-3
CASSPVRDSPLHF,TGTGCCAGCAGCCCAGTCAGGGATTCACCCCTCCACTTT,once,.,TRBV11-2,TRBJ1-6
CASSYLGGGNQPQHF,TGTGCCAGCAGCTATTTGGGGGGCGGCAATCAGCCCCAGCATTTT,once,.,TRBV7-2,TRBJ1-5
CASSFSGDFNEQFF,TGTGCCAGCAGCTTTAGCGGGGACTTCAATGAGCAGTTCTTC,.,TRBD2,TRBV11-3,TRBJ2-1
CASSQIPGQGGDTQYF,TGTGCCAGCAGCCAAATACCGGGACAGGGAGGAGATACGCAGTATTTT,.,TRBD1,TRBV3-1/TRBV3-2,TRBJ2-3
CASSIYRNSNQPQHF,TGTGCCAGCAGCATATATAGAAATAGCAATCAGCCCCAGCATTTT,few,.,TRBV28,TRBJ1-5
CASGPTFATGHGYTF,TGTGCCAGCGGCCCTACCTTCGCGACAGGGCATGGCTACACCTTC,.,TRBD1,TRBV7-4,TRBJ1-2
CASKLRTSEGNYNEQFF,TGTGCCAGTAAATTAAGGACTAGCGAAGGAAATTACAATGAGCAGTTCTTC,.,TRBD2,TRBV19,TRBJ2-1
CASSYSGTADYEQYF,TGTGCCAGCAGTTACTCCGGGACTGCCGACTACGAGCAGTACTTC,.,.,TRBV6-5,TRBJ2-7
CASSEEGSYNSPLHF,TGTGCCAGCAGTGAAGAGGGATCCTATAATTCACCCCTCCACTTT,once,.,TRBV2,TRBJ1-6
CASSLGTGARPEAFF,TGCGCCAGCAGCTTGGGGACAGGGGCAAGGCCTGAAGCTTTCTTT,.,TRBD1,TRBV5-1,TRBJ1-1
CASRNIQGARAEAFF,TGTGCCAGCAGAAATATTCAGGGGGCGCGAGCTGAAGCTTTCTTT,.,TRBD1,TRBV2,TRBJ1-1
CASSLGSASDRLFF,TGTGCCAGCAGCTTAGGGTCGGCATCGGACAGACTGTTTTTT,.,.,TRBV7-9,TRBJ1-4